Following are 20 T cell receptor beta chains from one sample sequenced in a study of Graves' ophthalmopathy and Graves' hyperthyroidism listed by TCRdb under 2018. The sequencer was an Illumina HiSeq 2000. For repertoire sequencing, the TCR beta CDR3 regions were amplified from RNA transcripts. A first-round RT-PCR used HTBI primers with the Qiagen OneStep RT-PCR kit, followed by a second-round multiplex PCR, size selection and purification. TCRdb itself trimmed the public reads at Q25 with fastp, ran MiXCR and retained productive beta chains. Rows are combined by CDR3 protein, so each entry shows the most common genes and DNA. The table for this sample lists about 220,000 distinct CDR3 sequences; approximately 21% of them were counted only once. About 40% of the sample is taken by the ten largest. The sample taken for sequencing was peripheral blood. Every receptor here comes from a woman between 50 and 59 years old with Graves' ophthalmopathy. Donor details come from another sample of the same person, matched by shared clones.

This clonotype came up a few times. This rearrangement joins TRBV2 to TRBJ2-7, with D possibly TRBD2 on 6 matching bases. This CDR3 contains 14 residues. The V end was cut by 5 bases, the J end by 2 bases, with 13 bases between. Germline V CDR1 and CDR2: SNHLY, FYNNEI. CDR3 sequence (DNA): TGTGCCAGCAGTCCCTATAGCGGTACCTACGAGCAGTACTTC. Protein product: CASSPYSGTYEQYF.

As to this clonotype: A much larger clone lies a single base off, so this may be a read error. The CDR3 does not end in the conserved phenylalanine or tryptophan, so this is likely a read error. This chain links TRBV14 with TRBJ2-2, with TRBD2 as a possible D gene (5 bases). The CDR3 has 15 amino acids. Germline-derived CDR1 and CDR2 are SGHDN and FVKESK. V lost 1 base and J lost 2, with 8 bases in between. CDR3 sequence reads: CASSQGGFNTGELFL. The CDR3 nucleotides are TGTGCCAGCAGCCAAGGCGGGTTTAACACCGGGGAGCTGTTTCTT.

Ten or more counts support this clonotype. The rearrangement uses TRBV28 and TRBJ1-5, with 7 bases that match TRBD1. Trimming took 3 bases from V and 3 from J; bases not matched to a gene: 5. This CDR3 has 15 residues. CDR1 and CDR2 (germline): MDHEN, SYDVKM. The CDR3: CASSLRQGINQPQHF. The DNA for the CDR3 is TGTGCCAGCAGTTTGCGACAGGGAATCAATCAGCCCCAGCATTTT. The full variable domain, in which reference TRBV28 and TRBJ1-5 provide the parts outside the CDR3, is DVKVTQSSRYLVKRTGEKVFLECVQDMDHENMFWYRQDPGLGLRLIYFSYDVKMKEKGDIPEGYSVSREKKERFSLILESASTNQTSMYLCASSLRQGINQPQHFGDGTRLSIL.

This clonotype was seen ten or more times. In DNA form, the CDR3 reads TGTGCCAGCAGCGAGAATAGCGGGAGTAGCCAAGAGACCCAGTACTTC. The encoded protein is CASSENSGSSQETQYF. The gene calls are TRBV5-4 and TRBJ2-5; 9 bases map to TRBD2. Trimming took 4 bases from V and 1 from J; bases not matched to a gene: 8. Germline-derived CDR1 and CDR2 are SGHNT and YYREEE (reference sequence). The CDR3 sequence is 16 residues long.

This clonotype was counted only a few times. The chain couples TRBV27 to TRBJ2-1; D uncertain. CDR1 MNHEY and CDR2 SMNVEV come from the germline V gene (reference sequence). The CDR3 is made up of 14 amino acids. V was pared by 6 bases and J by 0 bases, with 9 bases between. The CDR3 spells CASRFRSSYNEQFF. CDR3 nucleotide sequence: TGTGCCAGCAGGTTTAGGAGCTCCTACAATGAGCAGTTCTTC.

The rearrangement links TRBV20-1 to TRBJ1-6; the D gene is possibly TRBD1 (6 bases). V was clipped by 4 bases and J by 4 bases, with 17 bases between them. The CDR3 runs to 16 residues. CDR1 DFQATT and CDR2 SNEGSKA come from the germline V gene (reference sequence). The CDR3 region has the DNA TGCAGTGCTACCCAGGGGTCCGGAGGGTATAATTCACCCCTCCACTTT. This encodes CSATQGSGGYNSPLHF.

This clonotype has ten or more counts. The V call is TRBV12-3 or TRBV12-4, the J call TRBJ2-2, with a weak D call TRBD1 (6 bases). V gave up 2 bases and J gave up 4 bases, with 11 bases separating them. The CDR3 totals 15 residues. CDR3: CASSLRGSGTGELFF. CDR3 in DNA: TGTGCCAGCAGTTTAAGGGGGAGTGGCACCGGGGAGCTGTTTTTT.

This clonotype occurred many times. The junction differs from germline at one of its ends, possibly a read error. J is TRBJ2-7 and V is TRBV7-7; D possibly matches TRBD1 or TRBD2 (5 bases each). In germline, CDR1 is SSHAT, CDR2 FNYEAQ (reference sequence). There are 18 residues in the CDR3. Here the CDR3 reads CASSPLGAGGMTSYEQYF. The DNA for the CDR3 is TGTGCTAGCAGCCCCTTAGGCGCTGGGGGTATGACCTCCTACGAGCAGTACTTC.

The chain couples TRBV12-3 or TRBV12-4 to TRBJ2-5, with D tentatively TRBD2 (7 bases). V was cut by 5 bases and J by 5 bases, with 15 bases left in between. This CDR3 is 14 amino acids long. Written as DNA, the CDR3 is TGTGCCAGCAGTGCGTCGGGGGGCGGCGAGACCCAGTACTTC. Protein product: CASSASGGGETQYF.

In regard to this clonotype: A much larger clone sits a single nucleotide away, making a read error possible. The chain has TRBV28 and TRBJ1-2, with D tentatively TRBD1 (5 bases). This CDR3 spans 13 amino acids. The germline V gene has CDR1 MDHEN and CDR2 SYDVKM. The CDR3 coding sequence is TGTGCCGGCAGTCTGGGACGCCGCGATGGCTACACCTTC. It codes for CAGSLGRRDGYTF.

The chain is built from TRBV7-2 and TRBJ2-5; perhaps TRBD2 as D (6 bases). The CDR3 contains 14 residues. The V gene lost 3 bases and the J gene lost 5 bases, with 13 bases spanning the gap. CDR1 is SGHTA, CDR2 FQGNSA, per germline. In DNA, the CDR3 is TGTGCCAGCAGCTTCTCAACTAGCCGGGAGACCCAGTACTTC. This translates into CASSFSTSRETQYF.

The gene calls are TRBV6-5 and TRBJ1-6; 8 bases line up with TRBD1. V dropped 2 bases and J dropped 7; count of bases not matched to a gene: 4. CDR3 length: 15 amino acids. Germline V CDR1 and CDR2: MNHEY, SVGAGI. CDR3 residues: CASSYLRQGNSPLHF. The CDR3 DNA is TGTGCCAGCAGTTACCTGAGACAGGGGAATTCACCCCTCCACTTT.

This clonotype was seen at least ten times. The CDR3 DNA reads TGCAGTGCCTCGGGTAGCGGGAGGTACGAGCAGTACTTC. Residues: CSASGSGRYEQYF. The rearrangement joins TRBV20-1 to TRBJ2-7, with TRBD2 identical over 10 bases. J gave up 4 bases and V 6 bases, and 6 bases lay outside the gene matches. The CDR3 runs to 13 residues. Germline CDR1 is DFQATT and CDR2 is SNEGSKA (reference sequence).

This clonotype appeared many times. The V call is TRBV6-1, the J call TRBJ1-6; 7 bases agree with TRBD1. Germline V gene sequence: CDR1 MNHNS, CDR2 SASEGT. CDR3 length: 12 amino acids. Trimming took 6 bases from V and 8 from J; bases not matched to a gene: 1. The CDR3 here is CASSDRDSPLHF. The CDR3 DNA is TGTGCCAGCAGCGACAGGGATTCACCCCTCCACTTT.

Many counts were recorded for this clonotype. V gene TRBV4-2 combines with J gene TRBJ1-1, with 7 bases that match TRBD1. Unmatched junction bases numbered 2, after V lost 1 base and J lost 0 bases. Germline V gives CDR1 LGHNA, CDR2 YNFKEQ. The CDR3 spans 15 residues. The CDR3 nucleotides read TGTGCCAGCAGCCAAGGACAGGGAATGAACACTGAAGCTTTCTTT. Its protein product is CASSQGQGMNTEAFF.

This clonotype occurred a few times. J is TRBJ1-1 and V is TRBV6-1; D remains ambiguous. V was shortened by 5 bases and J by 8 bases, with 9 bases between the two germline ends. The V gene's germline CDR1 is MNHNS and CDR2 SASEGT. The CDR3 length is 11 residues. CDR3 amino acids: CASSIRPEAFF. The CDR3 coding sequence is TGTGCCAGCAGTATTAGGCCAGAAGCTTTCTTT.

This clonotype was counted many times. This chain connects TRBV30 to TRBJ2-7; no clear D gene. The germline V and J ends were trimmed by 0 bases and 4 bases, with 7 bases remaining between them. CDR1 and CDR2 from the germline V gene are GTSNPN and SVGIG (reference sequence). This CDR3 has 12 residues. The CDR3 reads CAWSVTIYEQYF. CDR3 bases: TGTGCCTGGAGTGTAACCATTTACGAGCAGTACTTC.

The chain recombines TRBV28 with TRBJ2-7; D not certain. Germline CDR1 and CDR2: MDHEN and SYDVKM. V was cut by 6 bases and J by 3 bases, with 9 bases left in between. The CDR3 covers 12 residues. The CDR3 reads CASSQSDYEQYF. As DNA, the CDR3 is TGTGCCAGCAGCCAATCGGACTACGAGCAGTACTTC.

The chain has TRBV10-3 and TRBJ1-5; D not certain. V lost 0 bases to trimming and J lost 6 bases, with 6 bases between them. The CDR3 loop spans 13 amino acids. CDR1 ENHRY and CDR2 SYGVKD come from the germline V gene. The CDR3 bases are TGTGCCATCAGTGAGTCGGAGGCTCAGCCCCAGCATTTT. Amino acids: CAISESEAQPQHF.

The V gene is TRBV5-1, the J gene TRBJ2-5; TRBD2 matches at 11 bases. Trimming removed 4 bases from V and 5 bases from J; junction bases left unmatched: 7. This CDR3 spans 15 amino acids. Germline assignment: CDR1 SGHRS and CDR2 YFSETQ. CDR3 sequence: CASSAASGGRETQYF. Written as DNA, the CDR3 is TGCGCCAGCAGCGCCGCTAGCGGGGGGAGGGAGACCCAGTACTTC.